Shown below are 27 T cell receptor beta chains from a single sample sequenced in a study of tumor-infiltrating lymphocytes in primary liver carcinoma. Blood RNA was derived from unsorted whole blood, and germline DNA was extracted too. TCR beta cDNA came from roughly 0.45 ug total RNA, primed with a constant-region primer. The TCR beta library was amplified through three nested multiplex PCR rounds in a modified ARM-PCR procedure. Two initial PCR rounds of about 11 cycles each paired TRBV1-TRBV30 forward primers with a C-beta reverse primer. MiXCR was run by TCRdb on the multiplex PCR reads, yielding one entry per CDR3 protein. Found here are 150,000 to 200,000 distinct CDR3 sequences, almost 65% of them singletons; the top ten hold 7% to 8.5%. Sequencing input: peripheral blood. All receptors derive from a woman in her fifties or sixties with primary liver carcinoma and hepatitis B virus infection.

This clonotype occurred many times. This sequence joins TRBV6-6 and TRBJ2-5, with 13 bases that match TRBD2. The germline gives CDR1 MNHNY, CDR2 SVGAGI (reference sequence). The CDR3 sequence is 13 residues long. Unmatched junction bases numbered 4, after V lost 7 bases and J lost 8 bases. The CDR3, as DNA: TGTGCCAGCACCCGGACTAGCGGGAGCACCCAGTACTTC. Translation gives CASTRTSGSTQYF.

This clonotype came up many times. V and J are TRBV11-2 and TRBJ2-2; 7 bases line up with TRBD2. Germline V gives CDR1 SGHAT, CDR2 FQNNGV. The CDR3 loop spans 16 amino acids. V shed 3 bases, J shed 4 bases, and the junction held 8 bases outside the gene matches. In DNA form, the CDR3 reads TGTGCCAGCAGCTTGACTGCGGGAGTAGTCACCGGGGAGCTGTTTTTT. Amino acid sequence: CASSLTAGVVTGELFF.

For this clonotype: Mismatch with germline at one junction end may stem from a read error. The V gene is TRBV29-1, the J gene TRBJ2-7; no firm D call. Germline assignment: CDR1 SQVTM and CDR2 ANQGSEA. There are 13 residues in the CDR3. The CDR3 DNA follows: TGCAGCGTTGAAGGACCGGACGGCTACGAGCTGTACTTC. It is translated as CSVEGPDGYELYF.

Worth noting for this clonotype: This is likely a read error, given that the CDR3 carries no conserved phenylalanine or tryptophan at its end. The J gene is TRBJ2-1, the V gene TRBV29-1; D ambiguous. Germline V gene sequence: CDR1 SQVTM, CDR2 ANQGSEA. This CDR3 spans 13 amino acids. For the CDR3, the DNA is TGCAGTTCGTCTGCTCTGGGTTACAATGAGCAGTTCTAC. Translated: CSSSALGYNEQFY.

In regard to this clonotype: A much larger clone is a single base away; this may be a read error. This chain joins TRBV5-5 and TRBJ2-3; unclear D gene. V shed 4 bases and J shed 2 bases, with 8 bases lying between them. This CDR3 is built from 13 residues. Germline-derived CDR1 and CDR2 are SGHKS and YYEKEE (reference sequence). The CDR3 nucleotides are TGTGCCAGCAGCAGGATATACACAGATACGCAGTATTTT. It codes for CASSRIYTDTQYF.

This clonotype showed up just once. At one boundary the junction diverges from the germline segment, which might be a read error. V usage is TRBV11-2 and J usage is TRBJ2-5, with TRBD1 identical over 7 bases. CDR3 size: 14 residues. Germline V lookup: CDR1 SGHAT, CDR2 FQNNGV. The CDR3 loop is CPSSFGDRTGTQYF. The CDR3 bases are TGTCCCAGCAGCTTTGGAGACAGGACAGGGACCCAGTACTTC.

The chain is built from TRBV19 and TRBJ2-5; D is uncertain. The CDR3 is made up of 14 amino acids. CDR1 LNHDA and CDR2 SQIVND come from the germline V gene (reference sequence). V gave up 3 bases and J gave up 5 bases, with 13 bases separating them. CDR3 nucleotide sequence: TGTGCCAGTAGTATGGGTGGGCTAGAGGAGACCCAGTACTTC. Translating it yields CASSMGGLEETQYF.

Notes on this clonotype: Germline and junction disagree at one end, which may indicate a read error. V usage is TRBV28 and J usage is TRBJ2-1, with 7 bases identical to TRBD2. Per the germline V gene, CDR1 is MDHEN and CDR2 is SYDVKM. The CDR3 covers 17 residues. The CDR3 DNA reads TGCGCCAGCAGTCCTAGTAAGTCTAGCGGAGCCTACAATGAGCAGTTCTTC. This codes for CASSPSKSSGAYNEQFF.

Note on this clonotype: A junction boundary mismatches the germline segment, possibly from a read error. V and J are TRBV29-1 and TRBJ2-5; D call uncertain. Germline V lookup: CDR1 SQVTM, CDR2 ANQGSEA. The CDR3 runs to 10 residues. The chain's CDR3 is CIATQETQYF. As DNA, the CDR3 is TGCATCGCCACTCAAGAGACACAGTACTTC.

Note on this clonotype: Germline is not matched at one junction end, which may reflect a read error. The chain joins TRBV29-1 to TRBJ2-7; D gene uncertain. This CDR3 is 13 amino acids long. The germline gives CDR1 SQVTM, CDR2 ANQGSEA. The CDR3 here is CSGLGSYPYDQYF. In DNA form, the CDR3 reads TGCAGCGGCCTGGGCAGCTACCCCTACGATCAGTACTTC.

Notes on this clonotype: Because the CDR3 is missing its conserved closing phenylalanine or tryptophan, this is likely a read error. V is TRBV11-3 and J is TRBJ2-5, with 12 bases aligning to TRBD1. Trimming cost V 6 bases and J 5 bases; bases outside gene matches: 7. Germline CDR1 reads SGHNT; CDR2 reads YENEEA. The CDR3 is 15 amino acids. The CDR3 protein is CASSPGTGGMETQYL. CDR3 coding DNA: TGTGCCAGCAGTCCCGGGACAGGGGGCATGGAGACCCAGTACTTA.

This clonotype appeared a single time. A much larger clone is a single base away; this may be a read error. This chain joins TRBV6-1 and TRBJ1-2, with D possibly TRBD1 on 5 matching bases. This CDR3 has 14 amino acids. Germline values: CDR1 MNHNS, CDR2 SASEGT. This chain's CDR3 is CTSIIRGGGHGYTF. Here the CDR3 DNA reads TGTACCAGCATAATCAGAGGCGGGGGACATGGCTACACCTTC.

The table lists this clonotype with many counts. The CDR3 sequence is CASSLQGAGGYTF. CDR3 bases: TGTGCCAGCAGCTTGCAGGGGGCAGGTGGCTACACCTTC. V gene TRBV7-9 combines with J gene TRBJ1-2; 8 nucleotides align to TRBD1. The CDR3 contains 13 residues. With 3 bases clipped from V and 7 bases from J, the junction kept 4 bases outside the gene matches. Germline assignment: CDR1 SEHNR and CDR2 FQNEAQ (reference sequence).

CDR3 loop: CASSPSSINCGQYF. CDR3 coding DNA: TGTGCCAGCAGCCCTTCGTCTATCAACTGCGGGCAGTACTTC. This chain uses TRBV11-1 with TRBJ2-7; D is unresolved. The germline V and J ends were trimmed by 5 bases and 9 bases, with 20 bases remaining between them. This CDR3 contains 14 residues. CDR1 is SGHAT, CDR2 FQDESV, per germline (reference sequence).

Turning to this clonotype: A much bigger clone sits one base away, suggesting this may be a read error. V is TRBV29-1 and J is TRBJ2-5; 7 nucleotides line up with TRBD2. The CDR3 is made up of 15 amino acids. V lost 5 bases to trimming and J lost 4 bases; unmatched junction nucleotides: 13. Germline assignment: CDR1 SQVTM and CDR2 ANQGSEA. CDR3 DNA: TGCAGCGTTCGGACTTGCGGGAGTTGGGCAGAGACCCAGTACTTC. Translating it yields CSVRTCGSWAETQYF.

As regards this clonotype: Because it lacks the conserved phenylalanine or tryptophan at the end, this CDR3 is likely a read error. The chain links TRBV6-5 to TRBJ2-1, with 10 positions matching TRBD2. The ends lost 4 bases at V and 8 bases at J; junction bases unmatched: 5. The CDR3 contains 14 residues. CDR1 is MNHEY, CDR2 SVGAGI, per germline. For the CDR3, the DNA is TGTGCCAGCAGTTCTTTAGCGGGAGGTGATGAGCAGTTCTTA. This gives the protein CASSSLAGGDEQFL.

About this clonotype itself: The junction does not match germline at one end; this may be a read error. The chain employs TRBV11-2 and TRBJ2-7; weak D call: TRBD2 (6 bases). This CDR3 comprises 15 residues. Germline V gene data show CDR1 as SGHAT and CDR2 as FQNNGV. The CDR3 is CASNLSVEDYYEQYF. The CDR3 DNA reads as TGCGCCAGCAACTTAAGTGTGGAGGACTACTACGAGCAGTACTTC.

This clonotype was picked up a small number of times. Without the conserved terminal phenylalanine or tryptophan, this CDR3 likely stems from a read error. The genes are TRBV29-1 and TRBJ2-4; TRBD1 matches at 7 bases. Germline V lookup: CDR1 SQVTM, CDR2 ANQGSEA. The CDR3 totals 16 residues. The trim removed 7 bases at V and 8 bases at J, leaving 20 bases unmatched. CDR3 loop: CSGEVQGTAGVDIQYL. CDR3 nucleotides: TGCAGCGGTGAGGTACAGGGGACCGCCGGGGTGGACATTCAGTACCTC.

The chain uses TRBV12-3 or TRBV12-4 and TRBJ2-1, with 10 nucleotides matching TRBD2. CDR3 length: 16 residues. Germline trimming cut 6 bases from V and 9 bases from J; bases unmatched to any gene: 14. CDR3: CASSREVVAGGVEQFF. As DNA, the CDR3 is TGTGCCAGCAGCCGCGAAGTGGTAGCGGGAGGAGTTGAGCAGTTCTTC.

The chain joins TRBV11-2 to TRBJ1-1; D is possibly TRBD1 (5 bases). In germline, CDR1 is SGHAT, CDR2 FQNNGV. The CDR3 length is 12 residues. CDR3 DNA: TGTACCGGCAGCTTAGGGGACACTGAAGCTTTCTTT. This encodes CTGSLGDTEAFF.

Note on this clonotype: A single base separates this from a much larger clone, so it may be a read error. V gene TRBV6-5 combines with J gene TRBJ1-2; D possibly corresponds to TRBD1 (5 bases). The CDR3 totals 12 residues. V was trimmed by 6 bases and J by 10 bases, leaving 15 bases between them. Per the germline V gene, CDR1 is MNHEY and CDR2 is SVGAGI. For the CDR3, the DNA is TGTGCCAGCAGACCGCGTGGGGGGTCCTACACCTTC. It codes for CASRPRGGSYTF.

On this clonotype: Here the CDR3 omits its conserved ending phenylalanine or tryptophan, so a read error is the likely source. V gene TRBV4-2 combines with J gene TRBJ1-2; TRBD1 agrees at 7 bases. Germline V gene sequence: CDR1 LGHNA, CDR2 YNFKEQ. The length of the CDR3 is 14 residues. V was pared by 2 bases and J by 7 bases, with 7 bases of the junction left unmatched. CDR3 coding DNA: TGTGCCAGCAGCCAAACAGGGGAGGGGGCTGGCTACACCTCC. It is translated as CASSQTGEGAGYTS.

Note on this clonotype: In this CDR3 the conserved last residue, phenylalanine or tryptophan, is missing, so a read error is likely. The chain joins TRBV29-1 to TRBJ2-1; D perhaps matches TRBD2 (6 bases). V was shortened by 7 bases and J by 6 bases, with 13 bases between the two germline ends. CDR1 is SQVTM, CDR2 ANQGSEA, per germline. The CDR3 covers 12 residues. CDR3 sequence reads: CSAGLGGNEQFL. CDR3 sequence (DNA): TGCAGCGCCGGACTGGGAGGCAATGAGCAGTTCCTC.

Of note for this clonotype: Since the CDR3 does not end with the conserved phenylalanine or tryptophan, this likely comes from a read error. The chain has TRBV6-7 and TRBJ1-5, with D tentatively TRBD1 (6 bases). TRBV6-7 is designated an ORF whose function remains uncertain. The CDR3 is 15 residues long. In DNA form, the CDR3 reads TGTGTCAGCAGTCCAAGGGGGGATAGCAATCAGCCCCAGCATTCT. Amino acid sequence: CVSSPRGDSNQPQHS.

Regarding this clonotype: Germline and junction disagree at one end, which may indicate a read error. This chain uses TRBV29-1 with TRBJ2-5; maybe TRBD2 (5 bases). Germline CDR1 reads SQVTM; CDR2 reads ANQGSEA. This CDR3 spans 13 amino acids. The CDR3 here is CSVVIIRGEAQYF. Written as DNA, the CDR3 is TGCAGCGTTGTCATTATTCGGGGAGAGGCCCAGTACTTC. The full variable domain, its missing parts supplied by reference TRBV29-1 and TRBJ2-5, is SAVISQKPSRDICQRGTSLTIQCQVDSQVTMMFWYRQQPGQSLTLIATANQGSEATYESGFVIDKFPISRPNLTFSTLTVSNMSPEDSSIYLCSVVIIRGEAQYFGPGTRLLVL.

The V and J genes are TRBV18 and TRBJ2-5, with D perhaps matching TRBD1 or TRBD2 (5 bases each). V was cut by 3 bases and J by 6 bases, with 8 bases left in between. Per germline, CDR1 KGHSH and CDR2 LQKENI. CDR3 length equals 12 residues. CDR3: CASSPGAKTQYF. In DNA form, the CDR3 reads TGTGCCAGCTCACCCGGGGCTAAGACCCAGTACTTC.

The chain is built from TRBV10-3 and TRBJ2-1; the D gene is possibly TRBD2 (6 bases). From germline, CDR1 is ENHRY and CDR2 SYGVKD. The CDR3 is 15 amino acids. The V end lost 0 bases, the J end lost 4 bases, and 10 bases lay between the germline ends. CDR3 residues: CAISESGGFYNEQFF. The DNA for the CDR3 is TGTGCCATCAGTGAGTCGGGGGGTTTTTACAATGAGCAGTTCTTC.